These 6 T cell receptor beta chains share one sample of origin, sequenced in a study of cytomegalovirus exposure and HLA in healthy donors. The PCR employed 60 Vbeta primers together with 13 Jbeta primers. This table comes from immunoSEQ multiplex PCR, and its TCRdb copy is limited to in-frame clones, with some not included. Of some 130,000 clones listed, around 80% are singletons. Sequenced input: PBMCs. Source of these receptors: a young man in good health and CMV-seronegative.

CDR3 coding DNA: TGTGCCAGTGTCCGAGCCCCAGGTCACGACGAGCAGTACTTC. Its translation: CASVRAPGHDEQYF. The rearrangement joins TRBV27 to TRBJ2-7; D is ambiguous. CDR3 size: 14 residues. Trimming cost V 9 bases and J 5 bases, with 20 bases left between them. Germline-derived CDR1 and CDR2 are MNHEY and SMNVEV (reference sequence).

The chain is built from TRBV19 and TRBJ2-3, with 13 bases matching TRBD2. Germline-derived CDR1 and CDR2 are LNHDA and SQIVND (reference sequence). The CDR3 has 15 residues. Trimming removed 5 bases from V and 3 bases from J; junction bases left unmatched: 2. The CDR3 nucleotides read TGTGCCAGTAGTGGACTAGCGGGAGTAACAGATACGCAGTATTTT. Encoded protein: CASSGLAGVTDTQYF.

The gene calls are TRBV2 and TRBJ2-1, with 7 bases fitting TRBD2. The CDR3 consists of 16 residues. With V trimmed by 6 bases and J by 3 bases, 11 bases remained unmatched. The germline gives CDR1 SNHLY, CDR2 FYNNEI. For the CDR3, the DNA is TGTGCCAGCAGAGGCATTATGGCGGGGGTCTACAATGAGCAGTTCTTC. It codes for CASRGIMAGVYNEQFF.

This chain joins TRBV5-8 and TRBJ1-5; 9 nucleotides match TRBD1. Trimming removed 3 bases from V and 2 bases from J; junction bases left unmatched: 3. Germline values: CDR1 SGHTS, CDR2 YDEGEE. The CDR3 loop spans 15 amino acids. The CDR3 sequence is CASSSRTGGNQPQHF. The CDR3 bases are TGTGCCAGCAGCTCAAGGACAGGGGGCAATCAGCCCCAGCATTTT.

The rearrangement links TRBV6-5 to TRBJ1-5; TRBD1 matches at 7 bases. CDR3 size: 16 residues. Germline loops: CDR1 MNHEY, CDR2 SVGAGI. Unmatched junction bases numbered 6, after V lost 0 bases and J lost 4 bases. CDR3 in DNA: TGTGCCAGCAGTTACTCGGACCGGGACAGAAATCAGCCCCAGCATTTT. This sequence encodes CASSYSDRDRNQPQHF.

The gene calls are TRBV6-5 and TRBJ1-1, with no clear D. Trimming shortened V by 2 bases and J by 1 base, and 5 bases separated the two germline ends. CDR3 size: 13 residues. Germline assignment: CDR1 MNHEY and CDR2 SVGAGI. In DNA form, the CDR3 reads TGTGCCAGCAGTTACGGGCCGAACACTGAAGCTTTCTTT. It codes for CASSYGPNTEAFF.